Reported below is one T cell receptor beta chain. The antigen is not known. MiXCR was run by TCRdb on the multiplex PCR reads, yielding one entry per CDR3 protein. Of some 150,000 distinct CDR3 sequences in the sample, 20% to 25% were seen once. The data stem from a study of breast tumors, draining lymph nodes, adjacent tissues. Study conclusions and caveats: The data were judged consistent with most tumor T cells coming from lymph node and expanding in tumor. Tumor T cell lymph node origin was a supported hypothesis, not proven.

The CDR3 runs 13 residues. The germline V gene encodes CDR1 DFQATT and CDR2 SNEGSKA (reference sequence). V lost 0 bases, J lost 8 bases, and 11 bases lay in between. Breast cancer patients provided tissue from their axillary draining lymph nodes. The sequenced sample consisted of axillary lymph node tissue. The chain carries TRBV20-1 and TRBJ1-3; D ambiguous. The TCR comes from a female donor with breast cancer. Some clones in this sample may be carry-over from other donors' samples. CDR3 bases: TGCAGTGCTAGAGATATTTGGGGAGACACCATATATTTT. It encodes CSARDIWGDTIYF.